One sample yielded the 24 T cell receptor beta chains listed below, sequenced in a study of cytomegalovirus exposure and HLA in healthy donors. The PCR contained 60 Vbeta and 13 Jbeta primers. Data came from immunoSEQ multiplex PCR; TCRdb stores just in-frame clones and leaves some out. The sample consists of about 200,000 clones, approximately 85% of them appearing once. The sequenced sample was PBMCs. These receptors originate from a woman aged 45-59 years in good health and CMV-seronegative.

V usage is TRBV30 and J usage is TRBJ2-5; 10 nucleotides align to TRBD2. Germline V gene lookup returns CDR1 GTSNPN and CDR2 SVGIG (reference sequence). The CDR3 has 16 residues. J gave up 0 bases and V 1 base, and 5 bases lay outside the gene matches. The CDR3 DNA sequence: TGTGCCTGGAGTGACACTAGCGGGGCTTACCAAGAGACCCAGTACTTC. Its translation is CAWSDTSGAYQETQYF.

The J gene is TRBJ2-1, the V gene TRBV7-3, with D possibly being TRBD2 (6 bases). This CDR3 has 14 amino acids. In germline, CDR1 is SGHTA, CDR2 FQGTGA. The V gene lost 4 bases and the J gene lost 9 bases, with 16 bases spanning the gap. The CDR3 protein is CASSSDRMGGEQFF. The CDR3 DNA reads TGTGCCAGCAGCTCAGACAGAATGGGGGGTGAGCAGTTCTTC. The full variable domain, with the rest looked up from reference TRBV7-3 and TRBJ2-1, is GAGVSQTPSNKVTEKGKYVELRCDPISGHTALYWYRQSLGQGPEFLIYFQGTGAADDSGLPNDRFFAVRPEGSVSTLKIQRTERGDSAVYLCASSSDRMGGEQFFGPGTRLTVL.

Here the CDR3 reads CASSIGTGSTGELFF. In nucleotides, the CDR3 is TGCGCCAGCAGCATAGGGACAGGAAGTACCGGGGAGCTGTTTTTT. The chain combines TRBV5-1 with TRBJ2-2; 8 bases map to TRBD1. Germline loops: CDR1 SGHRS, CDR2 YFSETQ. The V and J ends lost 4 bases and 5 bases, in that order; junction bases with no gene match: 7. This CDR3 is 15 amino acids long. The entire variable domain, with the rest obtained from reference TRBV5-1 and TRBJ2-2, is as follows: KAGVTQTPRYLIKTRGQQVTLSCSPISGHRSVSWYQQTPGQGLQFLFEYFSETQRNKGNFPGRFSGRQFSNSRSEMNVSTLELGDSALYLCASSIGTGSTGELFFGEGSRLTVL.

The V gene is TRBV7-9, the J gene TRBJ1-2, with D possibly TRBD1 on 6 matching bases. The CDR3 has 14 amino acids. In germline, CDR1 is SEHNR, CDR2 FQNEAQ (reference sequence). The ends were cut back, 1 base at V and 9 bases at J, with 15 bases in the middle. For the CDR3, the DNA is TGTGCCAGCAGCTTAGATTCGGGGGGCCGGAGCTACACCTTC. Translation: CASSLDSGGRSYTF.

The CDR3 is CASRNRQGRAEAFF. CDR3 nucleotide sequence: TGTGCCAGCAGGAATCGACAGGGTCGAGCTGAAGCTTTCTTT. This chain joins TRBV27 and TRBJ1-1, with 7 bases matching TRBD1. The CDR3 has 14 amino acids. Trimming at V came to 6 bases and at J to 6 bases, leaving 10 bases not matched to a gene. Per the germline V gene, CDR1 is MNHEY and CDR2 is SMNVEV (reference sequence).

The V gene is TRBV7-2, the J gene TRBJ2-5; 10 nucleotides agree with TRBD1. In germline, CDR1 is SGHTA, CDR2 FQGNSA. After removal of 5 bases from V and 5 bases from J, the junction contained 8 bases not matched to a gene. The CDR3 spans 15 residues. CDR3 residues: CASSRTDRGQETQYF. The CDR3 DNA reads TGTGCCAGCAGCCGTACAGACAGGGGGCAGGAGACCCAGTACTTC.

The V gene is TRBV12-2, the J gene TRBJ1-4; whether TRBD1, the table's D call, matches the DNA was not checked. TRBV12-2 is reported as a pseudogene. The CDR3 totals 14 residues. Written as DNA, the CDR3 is TGTGCAAGTCGCCAGTCCCTAAGGGGTGAAAAACTGTTTTTT. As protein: CASRQSLRGEKLFF.

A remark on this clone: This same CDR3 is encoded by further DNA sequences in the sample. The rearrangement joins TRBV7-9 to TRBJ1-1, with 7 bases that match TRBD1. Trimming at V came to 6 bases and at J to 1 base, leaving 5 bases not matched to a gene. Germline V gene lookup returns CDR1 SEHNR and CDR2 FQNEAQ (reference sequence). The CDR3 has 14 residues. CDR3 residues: CASSRTGQNTEAFF. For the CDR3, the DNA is TGTGCCAGCAGTAGGACAGGCCAGAACACTGAAGCTTTCTTT.

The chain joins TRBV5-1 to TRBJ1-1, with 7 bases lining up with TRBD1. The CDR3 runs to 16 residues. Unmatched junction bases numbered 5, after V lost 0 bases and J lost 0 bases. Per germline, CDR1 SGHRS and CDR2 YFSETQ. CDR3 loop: CASSLGQGYMNTEAFF. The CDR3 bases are TGCGCCAGCAGCTTGGGACAGGGATACATGAACACTGAAGCTTTCTTT. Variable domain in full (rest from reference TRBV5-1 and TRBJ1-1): KAGVTQTPRYLIKTRGQQVTLSCSPISGHRSVSWYQQTPGQGLQFLFEYFSETQRNKGNFPGRFSGRQFSNSRSEMNVSTLELGDSALYLCASSLGQGYMNTEAFFGQGTRLTVV.

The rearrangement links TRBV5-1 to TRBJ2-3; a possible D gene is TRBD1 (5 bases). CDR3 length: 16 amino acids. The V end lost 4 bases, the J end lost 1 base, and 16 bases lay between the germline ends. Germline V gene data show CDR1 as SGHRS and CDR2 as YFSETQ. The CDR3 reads CASSPPKGLGTDTQYF. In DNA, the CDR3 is TGCGCCAGCAGCCCCCCCAAGGGGCTGGGCACAGATACGCAGTATTTT.

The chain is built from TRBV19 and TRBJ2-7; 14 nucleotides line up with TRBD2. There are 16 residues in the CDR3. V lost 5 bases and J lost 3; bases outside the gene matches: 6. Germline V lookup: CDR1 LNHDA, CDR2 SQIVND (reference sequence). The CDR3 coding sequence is TGTGCCAGTAGTGTCGGGACTAGCGGGAGCGGCTACGAGCAGTACTTC. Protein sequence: CASSVGTSGSGYEQYF.

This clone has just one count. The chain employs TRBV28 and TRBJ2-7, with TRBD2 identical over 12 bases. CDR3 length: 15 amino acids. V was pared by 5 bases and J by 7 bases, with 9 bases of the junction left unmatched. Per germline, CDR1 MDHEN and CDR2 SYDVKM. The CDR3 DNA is TGTGCCAGCAGTGTCACGACTAGCGGGAGTGAGGAGCAGTACTTC. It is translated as CASSVTTSGSEEQYF. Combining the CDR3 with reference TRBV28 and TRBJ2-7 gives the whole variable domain DVKVTQSSRYLVKRTGEKVFLECVQDMDHENMFWYRQDPGLGLRLIYFSYDVKMKEKGDIPEGYSVSREKKERFSLILESASTNQTSMYLCASSVTTSGSEEQYFGPGTRLTVT.

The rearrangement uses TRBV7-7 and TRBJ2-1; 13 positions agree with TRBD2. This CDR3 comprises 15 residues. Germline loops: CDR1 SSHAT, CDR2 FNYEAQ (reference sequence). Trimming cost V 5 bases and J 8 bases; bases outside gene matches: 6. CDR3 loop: CASSPGLAGVDEQFF. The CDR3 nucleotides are TGTGCCAGCAGCCCTGGACTAGCGGGAGTGGATGAGCAGTTCTTC.

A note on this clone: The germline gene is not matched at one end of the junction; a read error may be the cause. Here the CDR3 reads CASRGRLSYGYTF. The CDR3 coding sequence is TGCGCCTCCAGGGGGCGATTAAGTTATGGCTACACCTTC. This rearrangement joins TRBV28 to TRBJ1-2; TRBD1 matches 8 bases. The CDR3 is 13 amino acids. CDR1 and CDR2 (germline): MDHEN, SYDVKM.

DNA for the CDR3: TGTGCCAGCAGTCTCCCAGCGGTGAGCTCCTACGAGCAGTACTTC. It specifies CASSLPAVSSYEQYF. The chain employs TRBV28 and TRBJ2-7; D is possibly TRBD2 (5 bases). This CDR3 has 15 residues. The V and J ends lost 5 bases and 0 bases respectively, with 14 bases between them. Germline V CDR1 and CDR2: MDHEN, SYDVKM.

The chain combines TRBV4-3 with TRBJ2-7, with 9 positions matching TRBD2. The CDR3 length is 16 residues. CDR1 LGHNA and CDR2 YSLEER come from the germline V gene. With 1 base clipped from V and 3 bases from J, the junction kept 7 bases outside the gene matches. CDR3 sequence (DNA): TGCGCCAGCAGCCAAGCTCGCGGGACTAGCTTCTACGAGCAGTACTTC. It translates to CASSQARGTSFYEQYF.

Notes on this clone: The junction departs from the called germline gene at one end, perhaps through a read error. CDR3 loop: CSSSLLAGITDTQYF. As DNA, the CDR3 is TGTTCCAGCAGCTTATTAGCGGGAATCACAGATACGCAGTATTTT. The chain employs TRBV7-9 and TRBJ2-3, with TRBD2 identical over 8 bases. CDR1 SEHNR and CDR2 FQNEAQ come from the germline V gene (reference sequence). CDR3 length: 15 residues.

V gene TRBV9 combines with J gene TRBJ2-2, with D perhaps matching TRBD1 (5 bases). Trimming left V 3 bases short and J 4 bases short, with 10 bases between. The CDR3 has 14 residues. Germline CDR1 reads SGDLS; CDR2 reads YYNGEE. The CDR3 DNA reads TGTGCCAGCAGCGCCGCAGGGCGCACCGGGGAGCTGTTTTTT. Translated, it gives CASSAAGRTGELFF.

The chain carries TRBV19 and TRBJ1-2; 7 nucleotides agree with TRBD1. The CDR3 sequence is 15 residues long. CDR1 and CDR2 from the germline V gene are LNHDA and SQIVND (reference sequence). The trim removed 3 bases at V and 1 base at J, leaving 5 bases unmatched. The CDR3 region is CASSMGGQNNYGYTF. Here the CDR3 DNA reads TGTGCCAGTAGTATGGGGGGACAGAATAACTATGGCTACACCTTC.

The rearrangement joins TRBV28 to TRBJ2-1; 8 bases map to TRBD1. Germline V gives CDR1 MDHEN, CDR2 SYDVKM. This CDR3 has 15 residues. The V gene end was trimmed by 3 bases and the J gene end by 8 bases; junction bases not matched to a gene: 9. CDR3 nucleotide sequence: TGTGCCAGCAGTTTCCGGACAGGGAGTGCGGATGAGCAGTTCTTC. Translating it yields CASSFRTGSADEQFF.

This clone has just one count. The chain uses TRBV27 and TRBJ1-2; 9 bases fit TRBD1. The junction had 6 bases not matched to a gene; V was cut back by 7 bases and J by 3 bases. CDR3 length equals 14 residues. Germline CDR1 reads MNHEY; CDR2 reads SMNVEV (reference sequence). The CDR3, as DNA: TGTGCCAGCACCCCAGGGACAGGGCACTATGGCTACACCTTC. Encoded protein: CASTPGTGHYGYTF.

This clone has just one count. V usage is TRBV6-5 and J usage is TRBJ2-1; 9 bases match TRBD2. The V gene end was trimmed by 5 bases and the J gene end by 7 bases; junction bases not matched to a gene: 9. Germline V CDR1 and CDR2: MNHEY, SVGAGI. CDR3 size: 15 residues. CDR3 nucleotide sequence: TGTGCCAGCAGTCGTTCCCTAGCGGGGTTAAATGAGCAGTTCTTC. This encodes CASSRSLAGLNEQFF.

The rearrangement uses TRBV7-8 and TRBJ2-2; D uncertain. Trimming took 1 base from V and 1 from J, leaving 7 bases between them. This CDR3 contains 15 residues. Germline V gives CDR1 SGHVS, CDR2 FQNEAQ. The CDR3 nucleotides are TGTGCCAGCAGCTTAGTAGAAGTGAACACCGGGGAGCTGTTTTTT. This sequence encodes CASSLVEVNTGELFF.

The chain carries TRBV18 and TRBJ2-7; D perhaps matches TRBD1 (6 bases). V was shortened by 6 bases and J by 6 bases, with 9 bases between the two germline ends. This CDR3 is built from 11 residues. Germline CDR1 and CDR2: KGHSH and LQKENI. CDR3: CASSDSFEQYF. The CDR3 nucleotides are TGTGCCAGCTCGGACAGCTTCGAGCAGTACTTC.